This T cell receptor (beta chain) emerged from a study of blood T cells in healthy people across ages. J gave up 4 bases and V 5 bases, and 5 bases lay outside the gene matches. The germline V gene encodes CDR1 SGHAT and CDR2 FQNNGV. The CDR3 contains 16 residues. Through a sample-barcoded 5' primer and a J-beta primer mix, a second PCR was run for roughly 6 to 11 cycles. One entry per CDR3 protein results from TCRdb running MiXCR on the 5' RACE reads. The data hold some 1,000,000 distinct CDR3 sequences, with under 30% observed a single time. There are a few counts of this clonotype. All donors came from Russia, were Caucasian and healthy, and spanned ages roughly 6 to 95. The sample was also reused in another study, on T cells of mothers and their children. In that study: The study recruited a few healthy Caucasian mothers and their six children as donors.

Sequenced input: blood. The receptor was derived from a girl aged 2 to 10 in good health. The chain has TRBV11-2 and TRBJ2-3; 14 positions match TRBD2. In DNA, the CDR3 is TGTGCCAGCAGCCAGACTAGCGGGAGGGGGGCAGATACGCAGTATTTT. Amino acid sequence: CASSQTSGRGADTQYF.